The 14 T cell receptor beta chains given below trace back to one sample, sequenced in a study of cytomegalovirus exposure and HLA in healthy donors. 13 Jbeta primers and 60 Vbeta primers were used for the PCR. Assay: immunoSEQ multiplex PCR; the TCRdb copy retains only in-frame clones and omits some. This table holds under 200,000 clones, 80% to 85% found once. Sample: PBMCs. These TCRs come from a man between 25 and 39 years old in good health and CMV-seronegative.

The chain combines TRBV7-3 with TRBJ2-3, with a weak D call TRBD1 (6 bases). This CDR3 comprises 16 residues. Trimming left V 1 base short and J 2 bases short, with 13 bases between. Looked up from germline, CDR1 is SGHTA and CDR2 is FQGTGA. CDR3 sequence: CASSLRSGVYTDTQYF. The CDR3 DNA follows: TGTGCCAGCAGCTTAAGGTCAGGGGTCTACACAGATACGCAGTATTTT.

This chain uses TRBV5-1 with TRBJ1-1; TRBD1 agrees at 7 bases. The CDR3 is 15 amino acids. Germline trimming cut 5 bases from V and 1 base from J; bases unmatched to any gene: 8. Germline V gene sequence: CDR1 SGHRS, CDR2 YFSETQ. The CDR3 loop is CASSPGGLKNTEAFF. In DNA form, the CDR3 reads TGCGCCAGCAGTCCAGGGGGACTGAAGAACACTGAAGCTTTCTTT.

The genes are TRBV19 and TRBJ1-1; D gene uncertain. The CDR3 length is 14 residues. V lost 4 bases and J lost 5, with 14 bases in between. The germline CDR1 and CDR2 sequences are LNHDA and SQIVND (reference sequence). The CDR3 bases are TGTGCCAGTAGTACTACAGAGTCGATGACTGAAGCTTTCTTT. Its protein product is CASSTTESMTEAFF.

This clone has only a few counts. The CDR3 is CASSLGGTGLNYGYTF. For the CDR3, the DNA is TGTGCCAGCAGCTTGGGGGGGACAGGGCTTAACTATGGCTACACCTTC. The V call is TRBV5-4, the J call TRBJ1-2, with TRBD1 matching over 9 bases. The CDR3 length is 16 residues. The germline gives CDR1 SGHNT, CDR2 YYREEE (reference sequence). With V trimmed by 0 bases and J by 1 base, 4 bases remained unmatched.

This rearrangement joins TRBV7-9 to TRBJ1-1; 7 positions match TRBD1. V was clipped by 5 bases and J by 1 base; unmatched bases: 7. Germline lookup yields CDR1 SEHNR and CDR2 FQNEAQ (reference sequence). The CDR3 has 15 amino acids. The CDR3 reads CASSARTGPNTEAFF. The CDR3 coding sequence is TGTGCCAGCAGCGCCCGGACAGGTCCGAACACTGAAGCTTTCTTT.

The genes are TRBV19 and TRBJ2-2, with 8 bases matching TRBD1. With V trimmed by 3 bases and J by 6 bases, 9 bases remained unmatched. Germline-derived CDR1 and CDR2 are LNHDA and SQIVND (reference sequence). The CDR3 covers 16 residues. CDR3 DNA sequence: TGTGCCAGTAGTATCCCAGGGGGCAGGGAACCCGGGGAGCTGTTTTTT. It codes for CASSIPGGREPGELFF.

V and J are TRBV11-1 and TRBJ1-3; no clear D. The CDR3 sequence is 14 residues long. CDR1 SGHAT and CDR2 FQDESV come from the germline V gene (reference sequence). V lost 6 bases and J 4 bases, leaving 13 bases between the germline ends. The CDR3 region is CASSYSAEGNTIYF. DNA of the CDR3: TGTGCCAGCAGTTACAGTGCTGAGGGAAACACCATATATTTT.

This rearrangement joins TRBV5-1 to TRBJ1-1; no reliable D call. The germline V gene encodes CDR1 SGHRS and CDR2 YFSETQ. V lost 0 bases to trimming and J lost 3 bases, with 12 bases between them. The CDR3 totals 15 residues. The CDR3 DNA follows: TGCGCCAGCAGCTTGGTCCCCGGGGTTGACACTGAAGCTTTCTTT. Its translation is CASSLVPGVDTEAFF.

This clone was counted a single time. The chain is built from TRBV11-3 and TRBJ2-2; TRBD2 matches 8 bases. The CDR3 is 14 residues long. Germline CDR1 reads SGHNT; CDR2 reads YENEEA. V gave up 5 bases and J gave up 6 bases; unmatched junction bases: 5. The chain's CDR3 is CASSLSGSPGELFF. DNA for the CDR3: TGTGCCAGCAGCCTAAGCGGGAGTCCCGGGGAGCTGTTTTTT.

The CDR3 loop is CASGLLRTSVYNEQFF. The CDR3 nucleotides are TGTGCTAGTGGTTTGTTAAGGACTAGCGTCTACAATGAGCAGTTCTTC. This rearrangement joins TRBV12-5 to TRBJ2-1; 9 bases are shared with TRBD2. The junction had 5 bases not matched to a gene; V was cut back by 2 bases and J by 3 bases. CDR3 size: 16 residues. Looked up from germline, CDR1 is LGHNT and CDR2 is FRNRAP.

The chain joins TRBV7-9 to TRBJ1-5; TRBD1 matches 9 bases. This CDR3 is built from 14 residues. CDR1 is SEHNR, CDR2 FQNEAQ, per germline (reference sequence). V shed 5 bases, J shed 7 bases, and the junction held 6 bases outside the gene matches. CDR3 DNA sequence: TGTGCCAGCAGCGCCGGGACAGGGAGCCAGCCCCAGCATTTT. This encodes CASSAGTGSQPQHF.

The CDR3: CAISGYTGGHLNEQFF. The DNA of the CDR3 is TGTGCCATCAGTGGCTATACGGGAGGGCATCTCAATGAGCAGTTCTTC. V usage is TRBV10-3 and J usage is TRBJ2-1; 8 nucleotides agree with TRBD2. The V segment lost 4 bases and the J segment 6 bases; nucleotides outside the gene matches: 11. CDR3 length equals 16 residues. Looked up from germline, CDR1 is ENHRY and CDR2 is SYGVKD.

V usage is TRBV5-6 and J usage is TRBJ1-3; the D gene is possibly TRBD1 (5 bases). V was cut by 5 bases and J by 0 bases, with 12 bases left in between. Germline V lookup: CDR1 SGHDT, CDR2 YYEEEE. The CDR3 runs 15 residues. In DNA form, the CDR3 reads TGTGCCAGCAGTTTTCCGACAGTCTCTGGAAACACCATATATTTT. Residues: CASSFPTVSGNTIYF.

This chain connects TRBV18 to TRBJ2-6, with a weak D call TRBD1 (6 bases). Per the germline V gene, CDR1 is KGHSH and CDR2 is LQKENI. Trimming shortened V by 4 bases and J by 0 bases, and 7 bases separated the two germline ends. The CDR3 is 15 residues long. In DNA, the CDR3 is TGTGCCAGCTCACTACAGGGCTCTGGGGCCAACGTCCTGACTTTC. Its protein is CASSLQGSGANVLTF.